The sequence of this T cell receptor beta chain was determined in a study of memory CD4+ T cells and cytomegalovirus serostatus. Trimming shortened V by 4 bases and J by 6 bases, and 19 bases separated the two germline ends. Germline V CDR1 and CDR2: SGDLS, YYNGEE. CDR3 length: 16 residues. The sort gate was single viable CD3+CD4+CD8-CD45RO+ cells for memory CD4+ T cells. The protocol was immunoSEQ multiplex PCR, while the TCRdb copy is restricted to in-frame clones and leaves out a portion. The table records some 41,000 clones, about 76% of them present only once. V and J are TRBV9 and TRBJ2-2; possibly TRBD2 for D (6 bases). The specimen was memory CD4+ T cells from blood. This TCR was recovered from an adult in good health and CMV-seronegative. The CDR3 DNA reads TGTGCCAGCAGCCCCCTGTCTCTAGCGAAAGCCGGGGAGCTGTTTTTT. This sequence encodes CASSPLSLAKAGELFF.